This TCR beta chain emerged from a study of cytomegalovirus exposure and HLA in healthy donors. PCR primers comprised 60 Vbeta and 13 Jbeta primers. This table comes from immunoSEQ multiplex PCR, and its TCRdb copy is limited to in-frame clones, with some not included. The top ten clones hold roughly 6.2% of a sample with 98,000 or so clones, nearly 80% of them seen once. Whole-study results and caveats: Follow-up analysis found HLA locus-dependent TCR association rates, highest for DRB1 and lowest for HLA-C. 164 TCR beta chains were listed as cytomegalovirus-associated.

As for this clone: Antigen specificity is unknown.

Trimming took 5 bases from V and 0 from J, leaving 7 bases between them. The CDR3 has 13 residues. CDR1 and CDR2 (germline): SSHAT, FNYEAQ (reference sequence). The sequenced sample was PBMCs. V is TRBV7-7 and J is TRBJ1-1, with D possibly matching TRBD1 (5 bases). The sequence was obtained from a man aged 55 to 70 in good health and CMV-seropositive. CDR3 in amino acids: CASSKTVNTEAFF. DNA of the CDR3: TGTGCCAGCAGCAAGACAGTGAACACTGAAGCTTTCTTT.